The source of this T cell receptor (beta chain) is a study of beta chain features in type 1 diabetes. Study results and limitations: Among patients, naive, central memory and Treg TCRB repertoires appeared more similar than among healthy donors. Resolution of whether HLA type affects TCRB rearrangement was not achieved here. In every one of the four CD4+ subsets, TCRB CDR3s were moderately but significantly shorter in Type 1 diabetes patients.

Worth noting for this clone: Its specificity is not known.

Germline V gives CDR1 SGHRS, CDR2 YFSETQ. V lost 0 bases and J lost 2; bases outside the gene matches: 6. The CDR3 contains 16 residues. The study reverse transcribed the entire isolated RNA, so it sequenced expressed TCRB transcripts. Sequencing used immunoSEQ multiplex PCR; TCRdb keeps in-frame clones, though not all of them. This table holds 250,000 to 300,000 clones, 24% found once. The sample was naive CD4+ T cells from blood. The TCR comes from a woman aged 25 to 39 with type 1 diabetes. V is TRBV5-1 and J is TRBJ2-3; TRBD1 matches at 7 bases. The CDR3, as DNA: TGCGCCAGCAGCTTGGGAACAGGGGATTCCACAGATACGCAGTATTTT. Its translation: CASSLGTGDSTDTQYF.